This T cell receptor beta chain originates from a study of blood T cell repertoires in COVID-19. Method: immunoSEQ multiplex PCR; TCRdb's copy keeps in-frame clones and lacks some. Counted here are about 35,000 clones, approximately 89% occurring once; the ten biggest clones make up 44%. This clonotype was sampled from a man between 60 and 75 years old with active or convalescent COVID-19. Sample: peripheral blood.

CDR3 in amino acids: CASSFSWEEKLFF. Written as DNA, the CDR3 is TGTGCCAGCAGCTTTTCATGGGAGGAAAAACTGTTTTTT. This chain connects TRBV5-4 to TRBJ1-4; no definite D call. The CDR3 is made up of 13 amino acids. Germline loops: CDR1 SGHNT, CDR2 YYREEE (reference sequence). The ends were cut back, 2 bases at V and 8 bases at J, with 10 bases in the middle.